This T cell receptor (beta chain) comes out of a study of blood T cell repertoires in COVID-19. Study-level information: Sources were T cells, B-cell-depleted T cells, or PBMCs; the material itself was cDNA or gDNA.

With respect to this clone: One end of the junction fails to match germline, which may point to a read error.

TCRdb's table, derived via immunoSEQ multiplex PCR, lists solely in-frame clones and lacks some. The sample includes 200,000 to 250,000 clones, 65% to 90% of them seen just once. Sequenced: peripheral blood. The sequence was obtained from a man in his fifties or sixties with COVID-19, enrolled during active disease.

In DNA form, the CDR3 reads TGTGCCAGCTCACCGAGCCGGGACAGGGATCAGAGTTTT. Amino acids: CASSPSRDRDQSF. This rearrangement joins TRBV18 to TRBJ2-3; 9 positions match TRBD1. The CDR3 loop spans 13 amino acids. Germline CDR1 reads KGHSH; CDR2 reads LQKENI.